The 14 T cell receptor beta chains reported below all come from one sample, sequenced in a study of blood T cell repertoires in COVID-19. TCRdb keeps only in-frame clones here, not all; method: immunoSEQ multiplex PCR. The sample has some 120,000 clones, around 85% seen once; the top ten hold roughly 15%. Material: peripheral blood. These receptors were taken from a young man with COVID-19, enrolled during active disease.

The chain joins TRBV4-1 to TRBJ2-7; a weak D match, TRBD2 (5 bases). The CDR3 loop spans 16 amino acids. V was shortened by 0 bases and J by 3 bases, with 15 bases between the two germline ends. Per germline, CDR1 MGHRA and CDR2 YSYEKL. The CDR3 DNA reads as TGCGCCAGCAGCCAAGAGAGGGTGCCGGCTTTCTACGAGCAGTACTTC. Translated: CASSQERVPAFYEQYF.

The CDR3 is CASSSRGTSTDTQYF. The CDR3 DNA reads as TGTGCCAGCAGTTCCCGGGGTACTAGCACAGATACGCAGTATTTT. V and J are TRBV7-8 and TRBJ2-3; possible D gene TRBD2, 5 bases. This CDR3 spans 15 amino acids. Trimming took 6 bases from V and 0 from J, leaving 13 bases between them. Germline CDR1 reads SGHVS; CDR2 reads FQNEAQ. The entire variable domain, with the rest obtained from reference TRBV7-8 and TRBJ2-3, is as follows: GAGVSQSPRYKVAKRGQDVALRCDPISGHVSLFWYQQALGQGPEFLTYFQNEAQLDKSGLPSDRFFAERPEGSVSTLKIQRTQQEDSAVYLCASSSRGTSTDTQYFGPGTRLTVL.

V is TRBV11-3 and J is TRBJ2-5; D uncertain. This CDR3 is 13 amino acids long. V dropped 3 bases and J dropped 2 bases, with 7 bases sitting between them. The germline CDR1 and CDR2 sequences are SGHNT and YENEEA. The CDR3 region has the DNA TGTGCCAGCAGCTTCGGCAGGCAAGAGACCCAGTACTTC. Its translation is CASSFGRQETQYF.

The rearrangement uses TRBV5-1 and TRBJ2-7; TRBD1 is a possible D gene (5 bases). The CDR3 consists of 15 residues. CDR1 SGHRS and CDR2 YFSETQ come from the germline V gene. V lost 4 bases to trimming and J lost 0 bases, with 14 bases between them. The CDR3 reads CASSSLQTASYEQYF. The CDR3, as DNA: TGCGCCAGCAGCAGTTTACAGACAGCCTCCTACGAGCAGTACTTC.

The chain is built from TRBV29-1 and TRBJ2-7; D possibly corresponds to TRBD2 (5 bases). Germline values: CDR1 SQVTM, CDR2 ANQGSEA. Trimming took off 5 bases at V and 0 bases at J, with 14 bases between the two ends. The CDR3 is 14 residues long. The CDR3 sequence is CSVSPRGPSYEQYF. CDR3 coding DNA: TGCAGCGTTTCCCCCCGGGGTCCCTCCTACGAGCAGTACTTC.

The gene calls are TRBV2 and TRBJ2-7; TRBD1 aligns across 7 bases. This CDR3 has 14 amino acids. Germline assignment: CDR1 SNHLY and CDR2 FYNNEI. The V gene end was trimmed by 4 bases and the J gene end by 2 bases; junction bases not matched to a gene: 5. CDR3 sequence (DNA): TGTGCCAGCAGTGCCTCCGGGACAGCCTACGAGCAGTACTTC. Protein: CASSASGTAYEQYF. Combining the CDR3 with reference TRBV2 and TRBJ2-7 gives the whole variable domain EPEVTQTPSHQVTQMGQEVILRCVPISNHLYFYWYRQILGQKVEFLVSFYNNEISEKSEIFDDQFSVERPDGSNFTLKIRSTKLEDSAMYFCASSASGTAYEQYFGPGTRLTVT.

The J gene is TRBJ2-4, the V gene TRBV18; 10 nucleotides line up with TRBD1. The V and J ends lost 3 bases and 6 bases, in that order; junction bases with no gene match: 8. Germline V gene lookup returns CDR1 KGHSH and CDR2 LQKENI. CDR3 size: 16 residues. Here the CDR3 reads CASSPLTGTGVNIQYF. For the CDR3, the DNA is TGTGCCAGCTCACCGCTAACTGGGACAGGGGTAAACATTCAGTACTTC.

This chain links TRBV11-2 with TRBJ1-3; unclear D gene. Germline loops: CDR1 SGHAT, CDR2 FQNNGV. The CDR3 has 13 residues. Trimming removed 3 bases from V and 0 bases from J, with 3 bases in between. CDR3 loop: CASSLSSGNTIYF. The CDR3 nucleotides are TGTGCCAGCAGCTTGAGCTCTGGAAACACCATATATTTT.

This clone was counted only a few times. V gene TRBV3-1 (or the pseudogene TRBV3-2) combines with J gene TRBJ2-5; 9 bases match TRBD2. CDR1 is LGHDT and CDR2 is YNNKEL in the germline V gene (reference sequence). CDR3 size: 15 residues. Germline trimming cut 4 bases from V and 4 bases from J; bases unmatched to any gene: 7. CDR3 bases: TGTGCCAGCAGCCGGACCGGGACTAGCCTAGAGACCCAGTACTTC. As protein: CASSRTGTSLETQYF.

The chain links TRBV4-1 to TRBJ1-4, with D unresolved. Germline CDR1 MGHRA, CDR2 YSYEKL. Trimming left V 0 bases short and J 4 bases short, with 9 bases between. CDR3 size: 15 residues. In DNA form, the CDR3 reads TGCGCCAGCAGCCAAGAAACGGGGATTAATGAAAAACTGTTTTTT. Translating gives CASSQETGINEKLFF.

The J gene is TRBJ1-2, the V gene TRBV5-6; tentative D call: TRBD1 (5 bases). Germline-derived CDR1 and CDR2 are SGHDT and YYEEEE. Trimming cost V 3 bases and J 6 bases, with 15 bases left between them. The CDR3 contains 14 residues. Here the CDR3 DNA reads TGTGCCAGCAGCTGGGGGGGATACAGTAATGGCTACACCTTC. Its protein is CASSWGGYSNGYTF.

A word on this clone: The junction does not match germline at one end; this may be a read error. The V gene is TRBV28, the J gene TRBJ2-1; D unclear. This CDR3 is built from 8 residues. Per germline, CDR1 MDHEN and CDR2 SYDVKM. The CDR3 loop is CKVREQFF. The CDR3 DNA reads TGCAAAGTGCGTGAGCAGTTCTTC.

V is TRBV30 and J is TRBJ2-3, with 8 bases that match TRBD2. V lost 3 bases to trimming and J lost 6 bases; unmatched junction nucleotides: 8. The CDR3 consists of 14 residues. In germline, CDR1 is GTSNPN, CDR2 SVGIG (reference sequence). The CDR3 sequence: CAWRGLAGWDTQYF. Written as DNA, the CDR3 is TGTGCCTGGAGGGGGTTAGCGGGGTGGGATACGCAGTATTTT.

V usage is TRBV4-3 and J usage is TRBJ1-5, with D unclear. Trimming removed 3 bases at V and 3 bases at J, with 6 bases between. CDR1 and CDR2 (germline): LGHNA, YSLEER. CDR3 size: 13 residues. The CDR3 DNA follows: TGCGCCAGCAGCCAGGAGACCAATCAGCCCCAGCATTTT. Its protein product is CASSQETNQPQHF.